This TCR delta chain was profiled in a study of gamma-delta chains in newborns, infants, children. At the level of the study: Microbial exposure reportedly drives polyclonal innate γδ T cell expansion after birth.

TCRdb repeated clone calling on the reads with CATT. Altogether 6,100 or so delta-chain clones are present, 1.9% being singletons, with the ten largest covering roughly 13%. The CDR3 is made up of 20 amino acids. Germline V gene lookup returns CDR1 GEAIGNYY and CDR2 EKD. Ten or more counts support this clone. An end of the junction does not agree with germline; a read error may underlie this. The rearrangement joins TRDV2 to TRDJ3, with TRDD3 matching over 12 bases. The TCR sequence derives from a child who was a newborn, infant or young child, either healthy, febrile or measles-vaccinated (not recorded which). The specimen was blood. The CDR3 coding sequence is TGTGCCTGTGTCACCTACTGGGGGATACCGAGCTCCTGGGACACCCGACAGATGTTTTTC. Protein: CACVTYWGIPSSWDTRQMFF.